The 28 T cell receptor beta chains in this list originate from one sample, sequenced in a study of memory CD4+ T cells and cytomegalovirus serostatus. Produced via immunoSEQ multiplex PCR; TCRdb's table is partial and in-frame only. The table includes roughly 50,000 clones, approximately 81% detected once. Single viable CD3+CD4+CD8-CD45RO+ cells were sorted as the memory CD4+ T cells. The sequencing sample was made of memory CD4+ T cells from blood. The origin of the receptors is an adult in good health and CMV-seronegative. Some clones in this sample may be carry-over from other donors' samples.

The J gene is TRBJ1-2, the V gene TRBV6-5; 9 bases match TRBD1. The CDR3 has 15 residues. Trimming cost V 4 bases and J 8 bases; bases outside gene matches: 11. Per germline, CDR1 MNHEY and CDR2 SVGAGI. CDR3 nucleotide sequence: TGTGCCAGCAGTTCGGTAGGAAACAGGGGGCAAGGCTACACCTTC. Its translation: CASSSVGNRGQGYTF.

CDR3 bases: TGTGCCAGCAGTTTAGGGACAATTTTGGGACTAGCGGGAGATAGGGCCTACGAGCAGTACTTC. It translates to CASSLGTILGLAGDRAYEQYF. The chain joins TRBV28 to TRBJ2-7, with 14 positions matching TRBD2. The CDR3 consists of 21 residues. Germline lookup yields CDR1 MDHEN and CDR2 SYDVKM. V shed 2 bases, J shed 2 bases, and the junction held 17 bases outside the gene matches.

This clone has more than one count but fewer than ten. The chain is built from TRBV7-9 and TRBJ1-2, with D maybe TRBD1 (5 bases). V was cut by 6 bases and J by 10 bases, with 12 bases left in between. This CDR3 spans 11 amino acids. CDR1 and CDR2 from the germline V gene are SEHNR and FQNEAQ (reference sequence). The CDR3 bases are TGTGCCAGCAGTCGGCAGGGCGACTACACCTTC. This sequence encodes CASSRQGDYTF.

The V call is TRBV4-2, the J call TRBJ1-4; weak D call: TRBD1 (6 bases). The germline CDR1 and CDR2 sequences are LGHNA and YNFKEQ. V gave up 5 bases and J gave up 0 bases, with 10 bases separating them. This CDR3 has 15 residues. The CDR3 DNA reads TGTGCCAGCAGCATTAGACAGGCAACTAATGAAAAACTGTTTTTT. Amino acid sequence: CASSIRQATNEKLFF.

The CDR3 region has the DNA TGCAGCGTGCGGGGATCCTACGAGCAGTACTTC. This codes for CSVRGSYEQYF. The chain has TRBV29-1 and TRBJ2-7, with a possible D match to TRBD2 (6 bases). This CDR3 is built from 11 residues. V was trimmed by 6 bases and J by 1 base, leaving 7 bases between them. Looked up from germline, CDR1 is SQVTM and CDR2 is ANQGSEA.

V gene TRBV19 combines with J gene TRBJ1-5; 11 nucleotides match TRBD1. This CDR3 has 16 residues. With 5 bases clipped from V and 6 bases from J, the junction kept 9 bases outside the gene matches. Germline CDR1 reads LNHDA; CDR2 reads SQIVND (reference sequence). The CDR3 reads CASSDRTGGWGQPQHF. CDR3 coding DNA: TGTGCCAGTAGTGACCGGACAGGGGGCTGGGGTCAGCCCCAGCATTTT.

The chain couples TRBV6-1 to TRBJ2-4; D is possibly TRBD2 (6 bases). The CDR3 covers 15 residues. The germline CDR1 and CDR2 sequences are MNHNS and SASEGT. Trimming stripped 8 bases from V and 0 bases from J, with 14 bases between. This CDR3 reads CASQEGSLAKNIQYF. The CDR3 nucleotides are TGTGCCAGCCAGGAGGGGTCTTTAGCCAAAAACATTCAGTACTTC.

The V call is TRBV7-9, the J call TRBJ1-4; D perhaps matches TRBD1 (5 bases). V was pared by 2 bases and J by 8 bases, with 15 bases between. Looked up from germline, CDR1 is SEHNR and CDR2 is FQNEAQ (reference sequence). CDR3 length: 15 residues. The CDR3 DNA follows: TGTGCCAGCAGCTTATATACAGGTACATCGGAAAAACTGTTTTTT. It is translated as CASSLYTGTSEKLFF.

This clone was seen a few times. CDR3 sequence: CATSRDLGGTEKLFF. The DNA for the CDR3 is TGTGCCACCAGCAGAGATTTGGGGGGCACTGAAAAACTGTTTTTT. The chain carries TRBV15 and TRBJ1-4; a weak D match, TRBD1 (6 bases). Germline V gene data show CDR1 as LNHNV and CDR2 as YYDKDF (reference sequence). The CDR3 sequence is 15 residues long. V was trimmed by 0 bases and J by 7 bases, leaving 12 bases between them.

The chain's CDR3 is CATSNTGAKNIQYF. The DNA of the CDR3 is TGTGCCACCAGCAACACAGGGGCCAAAAACATTCAGTACTTC. The chain couples TRBV15 to TRBJ2-4; D is possibly TRBD1 (6 bases). The germline V gene has CDR1 LNHNV and CDR2 YYDKDF (reference sequence). The ends were cut back, 4 bases at V and 1 base at J, with 8 bases in the middle. This CDR3 is built from 14 residues.

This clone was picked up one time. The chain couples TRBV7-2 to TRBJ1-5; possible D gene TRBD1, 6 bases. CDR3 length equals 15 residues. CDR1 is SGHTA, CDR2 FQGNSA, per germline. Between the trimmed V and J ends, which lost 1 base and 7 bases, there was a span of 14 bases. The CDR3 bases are TGTGCCAGCAGCTTAGAGGGGGGAGGGCGACAGCCCCAGCATTTT. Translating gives CASSLEGGGRQPQHF.

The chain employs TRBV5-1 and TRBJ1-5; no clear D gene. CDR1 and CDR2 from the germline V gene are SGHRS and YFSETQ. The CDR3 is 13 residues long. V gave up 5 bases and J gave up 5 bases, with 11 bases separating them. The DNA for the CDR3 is TGCGCCAGCAGGAAAAGCACCGATCAGCCCCAGCATTTT. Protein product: CASRKSTDQPQHF. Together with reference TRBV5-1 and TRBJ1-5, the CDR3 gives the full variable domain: KAGVTQTPRYLIKTRGQQVTLSCSPISGHRSVSWYQQTPGQGLQFLFEYFSETQRNKGNFPGRFSGRQFSNSRSEMNVSTLELGDSALYLCASRKSTDQPQHFGDGTRLSIL.

This CDR3 is CASSVDGRSSGNTIYF. The CDR3 bases are TGTGCCAGCAGCGTAGATGGAAGGAGCTCTGGAAACACCATATATTTT. The genes are TRBV9 and TRBJ1-3; no reliable D call. Deletions cut 0 bases from V and 0 bases from J, with 10 bases between. The CDR3 runs to 16 residues. CDR1 is SGDLS and CDR2 is YYNGEE in the germline V gene.

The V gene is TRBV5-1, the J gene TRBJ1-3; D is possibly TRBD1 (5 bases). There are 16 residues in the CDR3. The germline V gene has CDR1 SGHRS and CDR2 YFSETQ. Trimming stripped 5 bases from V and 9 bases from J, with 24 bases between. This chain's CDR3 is CASSLSTGVRGSTIYF. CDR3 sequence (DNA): TGCGCCAGCAGTTTAAGTACAGGCGTAAGAGGGAGCACCATATATTTT.

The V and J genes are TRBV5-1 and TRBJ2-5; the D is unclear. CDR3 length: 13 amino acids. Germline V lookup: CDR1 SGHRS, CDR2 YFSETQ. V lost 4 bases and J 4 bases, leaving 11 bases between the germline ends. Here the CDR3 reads CASSLTPLETQYF. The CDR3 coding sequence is TGCGCCAGCAGCCTGACCCCCCTAGAGACCCAGTACTTC.

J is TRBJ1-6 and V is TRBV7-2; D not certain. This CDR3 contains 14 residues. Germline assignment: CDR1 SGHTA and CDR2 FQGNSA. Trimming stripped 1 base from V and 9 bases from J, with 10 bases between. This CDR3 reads CASSLGGLGSPLHF. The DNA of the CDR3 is TGTGCCAGCAGCTTAGGAGGGCTGGGTTCACCCCTCCACTTT.

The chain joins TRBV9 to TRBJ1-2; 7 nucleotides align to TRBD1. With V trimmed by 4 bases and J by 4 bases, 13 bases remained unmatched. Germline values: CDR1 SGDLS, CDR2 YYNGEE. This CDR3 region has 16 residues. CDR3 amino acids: CASSPAEQGRGYGYTF. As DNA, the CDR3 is TGTGCCAGCAGCCCGGCGGAACAGGGGCGCGGCTATGGCTACACCTTC. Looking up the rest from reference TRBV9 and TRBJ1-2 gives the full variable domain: DSGVTQTPKHLITATGQRVTLRCSPRSGDLSVYWYQQSLDQGLQFLIQYYNGEERAKGNILERFSAQQFPDLHSELNLSSLELGDSALYFCASSPAEQGRGYGYTFGSGTRLTVV.

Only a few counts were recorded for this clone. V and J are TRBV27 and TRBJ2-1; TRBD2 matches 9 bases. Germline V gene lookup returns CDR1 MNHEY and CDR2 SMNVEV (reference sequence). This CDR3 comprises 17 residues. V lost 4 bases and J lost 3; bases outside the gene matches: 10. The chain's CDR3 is CASSSPTGTSSYNEQFF. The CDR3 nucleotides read TGTGCCAGCAGTTCCCCCACCGGGACTAGCAGCTACAATGAGCAGTTCTTC.

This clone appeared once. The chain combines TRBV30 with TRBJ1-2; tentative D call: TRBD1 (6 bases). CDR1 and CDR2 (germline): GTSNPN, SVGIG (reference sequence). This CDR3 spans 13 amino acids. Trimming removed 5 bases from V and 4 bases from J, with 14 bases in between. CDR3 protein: CAWGHRDGYGYTF. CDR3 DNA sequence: TGTGCCTGGGGTCACAGGGACGGCTATGGCTACACCTTC.

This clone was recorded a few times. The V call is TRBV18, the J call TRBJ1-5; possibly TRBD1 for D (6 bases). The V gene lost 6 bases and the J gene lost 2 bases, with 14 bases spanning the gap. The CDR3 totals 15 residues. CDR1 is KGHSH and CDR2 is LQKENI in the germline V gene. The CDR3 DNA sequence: TGTGCCAGCTCCGGACAGACGTATGGCAATCAGCCCCAGCATTTT. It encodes CASSGQTYGNQPQHF. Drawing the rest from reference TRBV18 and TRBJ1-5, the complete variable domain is NAGVMQNPRHLVRRRGQEARLRCSPMKGHSHVYWYRQLPEEGLKFMVYLQKENIIDESGMPKERFSAEFPKEGPSILRIQQVVRGDSAAYFCASSGQTYGNQPQHFGDGTRLSIL.

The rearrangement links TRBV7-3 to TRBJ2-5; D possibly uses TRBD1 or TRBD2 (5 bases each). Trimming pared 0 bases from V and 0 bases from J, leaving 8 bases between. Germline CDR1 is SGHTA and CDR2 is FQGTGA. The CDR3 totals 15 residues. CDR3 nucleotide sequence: TGTGCCAGCAGCTTAACAGGGGACCACCAAGAGACCCAGTACTTC. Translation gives CASSLTGDHQETQYF.

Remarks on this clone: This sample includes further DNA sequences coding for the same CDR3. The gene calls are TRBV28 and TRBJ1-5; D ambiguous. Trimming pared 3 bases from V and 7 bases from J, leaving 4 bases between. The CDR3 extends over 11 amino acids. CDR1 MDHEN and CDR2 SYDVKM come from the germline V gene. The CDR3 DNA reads TGTGCCAGCAGTTTTGGGCAGCCCCAGCATTTT. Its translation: CASSFGQPQHF.

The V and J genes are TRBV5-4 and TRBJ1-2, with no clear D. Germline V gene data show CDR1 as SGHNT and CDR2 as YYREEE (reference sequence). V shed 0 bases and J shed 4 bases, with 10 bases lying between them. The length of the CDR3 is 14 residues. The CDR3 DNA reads TGTGCCAGCAGCTTGGCCTTGGCTGGCTATGGCTACACCTTC. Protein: CASSLALAGYGYTF.

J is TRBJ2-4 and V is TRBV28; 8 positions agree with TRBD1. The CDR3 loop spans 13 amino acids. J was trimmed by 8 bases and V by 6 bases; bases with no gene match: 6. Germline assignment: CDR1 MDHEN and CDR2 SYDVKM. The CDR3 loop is CASRLDRVDIQYF. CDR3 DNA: TGTGCCAGCAGATTGGACAGGGTTGACATTCAGTACTTC.

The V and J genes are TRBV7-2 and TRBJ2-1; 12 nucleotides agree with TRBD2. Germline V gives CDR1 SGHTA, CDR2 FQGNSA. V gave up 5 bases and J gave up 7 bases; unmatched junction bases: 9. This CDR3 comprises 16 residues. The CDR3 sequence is CASSTPTLAGGNEQFF. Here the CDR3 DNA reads TGTGCCAGCAGCACCCCAACACTAGCGGGGGGAAATGAGCAGTTCTTC.

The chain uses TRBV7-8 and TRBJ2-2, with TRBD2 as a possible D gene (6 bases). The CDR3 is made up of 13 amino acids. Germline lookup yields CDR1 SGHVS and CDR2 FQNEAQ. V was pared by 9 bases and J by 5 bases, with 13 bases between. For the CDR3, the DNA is TGTGCCAGTGTGCTAGCGTATACCGGGGAGCTGTTTTTT. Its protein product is CASVLAYTGELFF.

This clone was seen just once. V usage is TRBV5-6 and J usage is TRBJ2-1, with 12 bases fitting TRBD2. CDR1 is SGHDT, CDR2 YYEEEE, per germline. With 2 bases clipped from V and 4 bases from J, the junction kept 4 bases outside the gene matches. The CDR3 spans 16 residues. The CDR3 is CASSLRTSGTYNEQFF. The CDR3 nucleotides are TGTGCCAGCAGCTTACGGACTAGCGGGACTTACAATGAGCAGTTCTTC.

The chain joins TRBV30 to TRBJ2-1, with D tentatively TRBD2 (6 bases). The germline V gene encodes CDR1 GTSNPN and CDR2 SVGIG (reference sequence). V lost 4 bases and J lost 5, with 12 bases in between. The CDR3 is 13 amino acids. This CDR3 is CAWNAGRNNEQFF. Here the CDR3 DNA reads TGTGCCTGGAATGCGGGAAGGAACAATGAGCAGTTCTTC.